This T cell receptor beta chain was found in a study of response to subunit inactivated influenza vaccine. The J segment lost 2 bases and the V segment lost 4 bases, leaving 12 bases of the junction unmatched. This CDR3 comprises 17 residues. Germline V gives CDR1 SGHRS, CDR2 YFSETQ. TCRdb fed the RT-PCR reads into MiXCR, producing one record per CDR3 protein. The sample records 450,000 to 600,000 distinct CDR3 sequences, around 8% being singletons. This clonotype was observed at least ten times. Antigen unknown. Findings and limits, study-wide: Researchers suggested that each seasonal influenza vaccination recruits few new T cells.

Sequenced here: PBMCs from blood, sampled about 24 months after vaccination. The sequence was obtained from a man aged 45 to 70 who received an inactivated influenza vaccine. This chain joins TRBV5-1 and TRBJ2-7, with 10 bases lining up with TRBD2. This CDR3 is CASSLHLGLAGAYEQYF. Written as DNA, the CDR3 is TGCGCCAGCAGCCTACACCTCGGGCTAGCGGGAGCCTACGAGCAGTACTTC.